These T cell receptor beta chains were read from a single sample in a study of identifying expanded T cells in peripheral blood. Here immunoSEQ multiplex PCR was the method, and the copy in TCRdb shows in-frame clones only, minus some. Among some 120,000 clones listed, approximately 88% were seen once. The sequenced sample consisted of blood. The source of these receptors is a person aged 18 to 69 in good health. Both conserved end residues are part of each CDR3. Fields, in order: D gene, J gene, V gene, clone size, CDR3 protein, CDR3 DNA. The D gene is left open where the match is weak. Not every row has a clone size; where given, it reads once, few, many or a size class.

NA TRBJ1-1 TRBV2 NA CASRADSWNTEAFF TGTGCCAGCAGGGCGGACAGCTGGAACACTGAAGCTTTCTTT
NA TRBJ1-5 TRBV7-2 once CASSLAPFQPQHF TGTGCCAGCAGCTTAGCGCCCTTTCAGCCCCAGCATTTT
NA TRBJ2-1 TRBV5-8 NA CASSLAKVSVLAGGEQFF TGTGCCAGCAGCTTGGCTAAGGTTTCAGTACTAGCCGGTGGTGAGCAGTTCTTC
NA TRBJ1-2 TRBV2 NA CASKVRYGYTF TGTGCCAGCAAGGTCCGCTATGGCTACACCTTC
NA TRBJ1-6 TRBV4-1 NA CASSQDQAGTPEALHF TGCGCCAGCAGCCAAGATCAGGCAGGGACCCCTGAGGCCCTCCACTTT
TRBD1 TRBJ1-2 TRBV9 few CASSADRGGGYTF TGTGCCAGCAGCGCCGACAGGGGGGGTGGCTACACCTTC
NA TRBJ2-7 TRBV30 NA CAWSVGGSSYEQYF TGTGCCTGGAGTGTAGGCGGTAGCTCCTACGAGCAGTACTTC
NA TRBJ1-2 TRBV19 NA CASSISAEGKNNYGYTF TGTGCCAGTAGTATATCGGCAGAGGGGAAGAATAACTATGGCTACACCTTC
NA TRBJ1-5 TRBV19 NA CASSIGWQLLQPQHF TGTGCCAGTAGTATAGGGTGGCAGCTTCTCCAGCCCCAGCATTTT
TRBD2 TRBJ2-3 TRBV6-6 NA CATLSGLEMDTQYF TGTGCCACTTTGTCGGGACTAGAGATGGATACGCAGTATTTT
TRBD1 TRBJ2-7 TRBV4-3 NA CASSPGQGNEQYF TGCGCCAGCAGCCCGGGACAGGGGAACGAGCAGTACTTC
NA TRBJ2-6 TRBV9 NA CASSVVNSQSGANVLTF TGTGCCAGCAGCGTAGTGAACAGTCAATCTGGGGCCAACGTCCTGACTTTC
NA TRBJ2-2 TRBV6-6 NA CASSYPGELFF TGTGCCAGCAGTTACCCCGGGGAGCTGTTTTTT
NA TRBJ2-1 TRBV7-3 NA CASSSRWGNEQFF TGTGCCAGCAGCTCGAGATGGGGGAATGAGCAGTTCTTC
TRBD2 TRBJ2-3 TRBV18 NA CASSPGEGSTDTQYF TGTGCCAGCTCACCAGGGGAGGGATCAACAGATACGCAGTATTTT
NA TRBJ1-2 TRBV2 NA CASSNRANYGYTF TGTGCCAGCTCAAACAGGGCTAACTATGGCTACACCTTC
NA TRBJ2-7 TRBV20-1 NA CSAELGYEQYF TGCAGTGCGGAACTGGGTTACGAGCAGTACTTC
NA TRBJ2-5 TRBV10-2 NA CASSESRRQETQYF TGCGCCAGCAGTGAGAGTAGAAGGCAAGAGACCCAGTACTTC
NA TRBJ1-2 TRBV11-1 NA CASRLRYLQGIWDGYTF TGTGCCAGCAGGCTTAGATATTTGCAGGGGATTTGGGATGGCTACACCTTC
TRBD1 TRBJ1-1 TRBV30 NA CAWRQGVAEAFF TGTGCCTGGAGACAGGGGGTAGCTGAAGCTTTCTTT
TRBD2 TRBJ2-5 TRBV13 NA CASSRVAGGIQETQYF TGTGCCAGCAGCAGGGTAGCGGGGGGGATCCAAGAGACCCAGTACTTC
TRBD1 TRBJ1-1 TRBV10-3 NA CAISGTGGTEAFF TGTGCCATCAGTGGGACAGGAGGCACTGAAGCTTTCTTT
TRBD2 TRBJ2-7 TRBV6-1 NA CASLNSGEEQYF TGTGCCAGCCTTAATAGCGGGGAAGAGCAGTACTTC
NA TRBJ2-5 TRBV7-3 NA CASSLTRTEKETQYF TGTGCCAGCAGCTTAACACGGACAGAAAAAGAGACCCAGTACTTC
NA TRBJ2-5 TRBV5-4 NA CASSRDTLETQYF TGTGCCAGCAGCCGGGACACCCTAGAGACCCAGTACTTC
NA TRBJ1-1 TRBV6-4 NA CASSDTSKGTEAFF TGTGCCAGCAGTGACACCTCCAAGGGGACTGAAGCTTTCTTT
NA TRBJ1-1 TRBV13 NA CASSSGRLWNTEAFF TGTGCCAGCAGCTCGGGACGGCTTTGGAACACTGAAGCTTTCTTT
NA TRBJ2-2 TRBV19 NA CASSSRAFVTGELFF TGTGCCAGTAGTAGTAGGGCGTTTGTCACCGGGGAGCTGTTTTTT
TRBD1 TRBJ1-1 TRBV18 NA CASSPPGQGGTEAFF TGTGCCAGCTCACCACCGGGGCAGGGGGGCACTGAAGCTTTCTTT
TRBD2 TRBJ2-3 TRBV19 once CASSTPGLASDTQYF TGTGCCAGTAGTACGCCGGGACTAGCATCAGATACGCAGTATTTT
NA TRBJ1-1 TRBV28 NA CASSLRSSGKGFF TGTGCCAGCAGTTTACGTTCCTCGGGGAAGGGTTTCTTT
TRBD1 TRBJ2-7 TRBV18 NA CASSPRQGLYEQYF TGTGCCAGCTCACCACGACAGGGCCTCTACGAGCAGTACTTC
NA TRBJ1-1 TRBV6-5 NA CASSYVGKNTEAFF TGTGCCAGCAGTTACGTGGGCAAAAACACTGAAGCTTTCTTT
TRBD1 TRBJ1-2 TRBV6-5 NA CASSFSQGEAGYTF TGTGCCAGCAGTTTTAGCCAGGGGGAGGCGGGCTACACCTTC
NA TRBJ1-3 TRBV7-9 few CASSSGVSGNTIYF TGTGCCAGCAGCTCAGGGGTCTCTGGAAACACCATATATTTT
NA TRBJ1-5 TRBV7-2 NA CASSSSGRGGQPQHF TGTGCCAGCAGCTCATCAGGACGGGGGGGCCAGCCCCAGCATTTT
NA TRBJ1-1 TRBV6-5 NA CASSQTEMNTEAFF TGTGCCAGCAGCCAGACCGAAATGAACACTGAAGCTTTCTTT
NA TRBJ1-1 TRBV29-1 NA CSVELLGSEAFF TGCAGCGTTGAACTTCTTGGGAGTGAAGCTTTCTTT
NA TRBJ2-1 TRBV6-5 NA CASSYGDDSYNEQFF TGTGCCAGCAGTTACGGGGATGACTCCTACAATGAGCAGTTCTTC
NA TRBJ1-4 TRBV2 few CASSLVPNEKLFF TGTGCCAGCAGTCTCGTTCCTAATGAAAAACTGTTTTTT
TRBD1 TRBJ1-2 TRBV29-1 NA CSVFGTGRGSNYGYTF TGCAGCGTTTTTGGGACAGGGAGAGGGTCTAACTATGGCTACACCTTC
NA TRBJ1-1 TRBV9 NA CASSTAGAQGTEAFF TGTGCCAGCAGCACGGCAGGGGCGCAGGGTACTGAAGCTTTCTTT
NA TRBJ2-7 TRBV29-1 NA CSVGQVGYEQYF TGCAGCGTTGGACAGGTAGGATACGAGCAGTACTTC
NA TRBJ2-3 TRBV6-1 NA CASSVSPESTDTQYF TGTGCCAGCAGTGTTTCGCCAGAAAGCACAGATACGCAGTATTTT
NA TRBJ2-3 TRBV6-5 few CATRNQGFTDTQYF TGTGCCACCAGGAACCAAGGGTTCACAGATACGCAGTATTTT
TRBD1 TRBJ1-2 TRBV6-5 NA CASSGQGAHGYTF TGTGCCAGCAGCGGACAGGGGGCTCATGGCTACACCTTC
NA TRBJ1-1 TRBV7-9 NA CASSLDRGTEAFF TGTGCCAGCAGCTTGGACCGAGGGACTGAGGCTTTCTTT
TRBD1 TRBJ1-1 TRBV10-2 NA CASSLTGGEFEAFF TGCGCCAGCAGCCTCACAGGGGGAGAGTTTGAAGCTTTCTTT
NA TRBJ1-3 TRBV2 NA CASSEIRMGIAGNTIYF TGTGCCAGCAGTGAAATTCGGATGGGGATCGCTGGAAACACCATATATTTT
TRBD1 TRBJ1-1 TRBV4-1 NA CASSQNRDSPMNTEAFF TGCGCCAGCAGCCAAAATAGGGACAGCCCAATGAACACTGAAGCTTTCTTT
NA TRBJ2-7 TRBV15 NA CATSPPLGEQYF TGTGCCACCAGCCCCCCCCTGGGCGAGCAGTACTTC
NA TRBJ2-5 TRBV27 NA CASRTGRSTQYF TGTGCCAGCAGGACGGGACGCTCAACCCAGTACTTC
NA TRBJ1-5 TRBV7-2 NA CASSLVSQPQHF TGTGCCAGCAGCTTAGTGTCTCAGCCCCAGCATTTT
NA TRBJ2-7 TRBV28 NA CASSLPLIVNEQYF TGTGCCAGCAGCCTCCCTCTAATCGTCAACGAGCAGTACTTC
TRBD1 TRBJ1-3 TRBV7-2 NA CASSLTGTGAGRGNTIYF TGTGCCAGCAGCTTAACCGGGACAGGGGCAGGACGTGGAAACACCATATATTTT
TRBD2 TRBJ2-2 TRBV27 NA CASRGGMVLAGELFF TGTGCCAGCCGGGGGGGGATGGTACTCGCCGGGGAGCTGTTTTTT
NA TRBJ1-3 TRBV19 once CATNRQADSGNTIYF TGTGCCACTAATAGACAGGCCGATTCTGGAAACACCATATATTTT
TRBD1 TRBJ1-4 TRBV11-2 once CASSGEAGTGNEKLFF TGTGCCAGCAGCGGAGAGGCCGGGACAGGGAATGAAAAACTGTTTTTT
NA TRBJ1-4 TRBV2 NA CAAQGYEKLFF TGTGCCGCCCAGGGGTATGAAAAACTGTTTTTT